This T cell receptor beta chain was sequenced during a study of T-cell memory formation after mild COVID-19. V shed 5 bases and J 4 bases; nucleotides not matched to a gene: 4. The CDR3 sequence is 14 residues long. The germline V gene has CDR1 LNHNV and CDR2 YYDKDF (reference sequence). A single record per CDR3 protein comes from TCRdb applying MiXCR to the 5' RACE reads. The sample consists of some 69,000 distinct CDR3 sequences, roughly 17% of them appearing once. This clonotype was sampled from an adult woman who had mild COVID-19 (a few samples of this study predate the infection). Cell type and time point are not known. The rearrangement joins TRBV15 to TRBJ1-5, with 8 bases aligning to TRBD1. The sequenced sample consisted of PBMCs or a T cell subset sorted from them (not recorded which). The CDR3 region is CATSSTGGNQPQHF. Written as DNA, the CDR3 is TGTGCCACCAGCTCAACAGGGGGAAATCAGCCCCAGCATTTT. The whole variable domain, remainder taken from reference TRBV15 and TRBJ1-5, is DAMVIQNPRYQVTQFGKPVTLSCSQTLNHNVMYWYQQKSSQAPKLLFHYYDKDFNNEADTPDNFQSRRPNTSFCFLDIRSPGLGDTAMYLCATSSTGGNQPQHFGDGTRLSIL.